Listed here is a single T cell receptor (beta chain). Its antigen remains unidentified. This specimen belongs to a study of radiotherapy plus CTLA-4 blockade in lung cancer. This table comes from immunoSEQ multiplex PCR, and its TCRdb copy is limited to in-frame clones, with some not included. The sample yields tens of thousands of clones, roughly 84% seen once. Study-wide findings and caveats: Researchers report tumor-derived TCR clones expanding in blood after radiotherapy plus ipilimumab.

The length of the CDR3 is 13 residues. V lost 7 bases and J lost 4, with 13 bases in between. Germline CDR1 reads MNHNY; CDR2 reads SVGAGI (reference sequence). The V call is TRBV6-6, the J call TRBJ2-5; tentative D call: TRBD2 (6 bases). The sample in question was peripheral blood, obtained from a patient treated with radiotherapy plus ipilimumab. This receptor was obtained from a human donor with non-small cell lung cancer whose response to radiotherapy plus ipilimumab could not be evaluated. Here the CDR3 reads CASTRRAVETQYF. DNA for the CDR3: TGTGCCAGCACTAGGAGGGCCGTAGAGACCCAGTACTTC.